Following are 16 T cell receptor beta chains from one sample sequenced in a study of T-cell reconstitution after alpha-beta-depleted transplantation in children. Unique molecular identifiers featured in how the TCRbeta library was prepared. TCRdb re-derived calls from the PCR reads in MiXCR, one entry per CDR3 protein. The data contain about 580,000 distinct CDR3 sequences, around 23% of them seen just once; the ten biggest clones take up roughly an eighth. The specimen was PBMCs, mostly from graft donor cells, collected 360 days after TCRalphabeta/CD19-depleted stem cell transplant. The origin of the receptors is a boy younger than two who had a stem cell transplant for acute myeloid leukemia, so the T cells may come from the graft donor.

This clonotype came up many times. The V and J genes are TRBV29-1 and TRBJ2-6, with 11 bases matching TRBD1. CDR1 SQVTM and CDR2 ANQGSEA come from the germline V gene. V was clipped by 7 bases and J by 0 bases; unmatched bases: 8. The CDR3 sequence is 17 residues long. The CDR3 nucleotides read TGCAGCGCATTGGACAGGGGGCTTCACTCTGGGGCCAACGTCCTGACTTTC. It codes for CSALDRGLHSGANVLTF.

This clonotype was picked up one time. The J gene is TRBJ2-5, the V gene TRBV7-3; a weak D match, TRBD1 (6 bases). Germline CDR1 reads SGHTA; CDR2 reads FQGTGA. The CDR3 totals 14 residues. Trimming removed 2 bases at V and 2 bases at J, with 9 bases between. The CDR3 sequence is CASSLSGQQETQYF. For the CDR3, the DNA is TGTGCCAGCAGCTTATCCGGACAGCAAGAGACCCAGTACTTC.

This clonotype was detected many times. The chain couples TRBV2 to TRBJ2-1, with TRBD2 matching 7 bases. After removal of 7 bases from V and 4 bases from J, the junction contained 4 bases not matched to a gene. Germline CDR1 and CDR2: SNHLY and FYNNEI. This CDR3 comprises 13 residues. The CDR3 sequence is CASNRLAYNEQFF. For the CDR3, the DNA is TGTGCCAGCAATCGACTAGCTTACAATGAGCAGTTCTTC.

This clonotype was seen ten or more times. CDR3 in amino acids: CSARIGTFNEQYV. The CDR3 DNA follows: TGCAGTGCTAGAATCGGGACCTTTAACGAGCAGTACGTC. This chain links TRBV20-1 with TRBJ2-7, with D perhaps being TRBD1 or TRBD2 (5 bases each). Germline CDR1 and CDR2: DFQATT and SNEGSKA (reference sequence). The CDR3 consists of 13 residues. The ends were cut back, 2 bases at V and 5 bases at J, with 13 bases in the middle.

V is TRBV24-1 and J is TRBJ2-3; tentatively, D is TRBD2 (6 bases). There are 16 residues in the CDR3. V was clipped by 1 base and J by 0 bases, with 10 bases between them. Germline V gene sequence: CDR1 KGHDR, CDR2 SFDVKD. The CDR3 reads CATSDFGRRSTDTQYF. The CDR3 DNA sequence: TGTGCCACCAGTGATTTTGGGAGGAGAAGCACAGATACGCAGTATTTT.

V is TRBV11-2 and J is TRBJ1-1, with D possibly matching TRBD1 (5 bases). CDR1 and CDR2 (germline): SGHAT, FQNNGV. The CDR3 covers 14 residues. Between the trimmed V and J ends, which lost 3 bases and 4 bases, there was a span of 12 bases. In DNA, the CDR3 is TGTGCCAGCAGCTTCGCAGGGCTGGCCACTGAAGCTTTCTTT. It specifies CASSFAGLATEAFF.

This clonotype has only a few counts. The chain uses TRBV5-1 and TRBJ2-7; D may be TRBD1 (6 bases). Trimming stripped 3 bases from V and 8 bases from J, with 18 bases between. Germline V gene sequence: CDR1 SGHRS, CDR2 YFSETQ. The CDR3 is 14 residues long. This chain's CDR3 is CASSYQDRQRKQYF. CDR3 DNA sequence: TGCGCCAGCAGCTATCAAGACAGGCAGCGCAAGCAGTACTTC.

This clonotype was seen at least ten times. The chain is built from TRBV2 and TRBJ2-3; D may match TRBD1 or TRBD2 (5 bases each). Germline CDR1 is SNHLY and CDR2 is FYNNEI. The CDR3 spans 15 residues. V lost 4 bases to trimming and J lost 2 bases, with 13 bases between them. CDR3 residues: CASSVVGEITDTQYF. CDR3 sequence (DNA): TGTGCCAGCAGTGTAGTGGGGGAAATCACAGATACGCAGTATTTT.

The rearrangement uses TRBV5-1 and TRBJ2-1; no clear D gene. Trimming shortened V by 0 bases and J by 4 bases, and 14 bases separated the two germline ends. CDR1 SGHRS and CDR2 YFSETQ come from the germline V gene. The CDR3 is 16 amino acids. CDR3 nucleotide sequence: TGCGCCAGCAGCTTGGAGGCCCAATCCCTTTACAATGAGCAGTTCTTC. Translating it yields CASSLEAQSLYNEQFF.

This clonotype appeared a few times. The rearrangement joins TRBV20-1 to TRBJ1-3, with D uncertain. Germline-derived CDR1 and CDR2 are DFQATT and SNEGSKA (reference sequence). Trimming removed 6 bases from V and 2 bases from J, with 14 bases in between. This CDR3 is 14 amino acids long. The CDR3 is CSARSRLAGNTIYF. The DNA for the CDR3 is TGCAGTGCCAGGTCCAGGCTGGCTGGAAACACCATATATTTT.

This chain connects TRBV20-1 to TRBJ2-7; D is unclear. This CDR3 region has 13 residues. Germline-derived CDR1 and CDR2 are DFQATT and SNEGSKA (reference sequence). The V and J ends lost 6 bases and 0 bases respectively, with 12 bases between them. The chain's CDR3 is CSALRHSSYEQYF. CDR3 nucleotides: TGCAGTGCCCTGCGGCACAGCTCCTACGAGCAGTACTTC.

Of note for this clonotype: Germline and junction disagree at one end, which may indicate a read error. This chain uses TRBV4-1 with TRBJ2-3, with D unresolved. Germline-derived CDR1 and CDR2 are MGHRA and YSYEKL. This CDR3 is built from 16 residues. The CDR3 here is CASSHFDGRYTDTQYF. CDR3 DNA: TGCGCCAGTAGCCATTTCGACGGGCGATACACAGATACGCAGTATTTT.

In its sample, this clonotype was seen a few times. The V and J genes are TRBV2 and TRBJ2-1, with TRBD2 as a possible D gene (6 bases). Trimming took 4 bases from V and 6 from J, leaving 16 bases between them. The germline gives CDR1 SNHLY, CDR2 FYNNEI. The CDR3 extends over 15 amino acids. CDR3: CASSVSSDGGNEQFF. The CDR3 DNA sequence: TGTGCCAGCAGTGTATCTAGCGACGGGGGCAATGAGCAGTTCTTC.

This clonotype was picked up many times. The rearrangement joins TRBV6-5 to TRBJ1-2; TRBD1 agrees at 7 bases. This CDR3 has 14 amino acids. V was clipped by 4 bases and J by 3 bases; unmatched bases: 5. The germline gives CDR1 MNHEY, CDR2 SVGAGI. The CDR3 nucleotides read TGTGCCAGCAGTTTCTCTACAGGGGACTATGGCTACACCTTC. This gives the protein CASSFSTGDYGYTF.

The genes are TRBV6-5 and TRBJ2-3; 10 positions agree with TRBD2. V lost 4 bases to trimming and J lost 2 bases; unmatched junction nucleotides: 6. The CDR3 is 16 amino acids. In germline, CDR1 is MNHEY, CDR2 SVGAGI. CDR3 amino acids: CASSLGGLAYTDTQYF. The CDR3 DNA reads as TGTGCCAGCAGTTTAGGGGGACTAGCGTACACAGATACGCAGTATTTT.

The chain couples TRBV6-5 to TRBJ1-1; 10 nucleotides agree with TRBD1. Looked up from germline, CDR1 is MNHEY and CDR2 is SVGAGI. The length of the CDR3 is 14 residues. The ends lost 4 bases at V and 8 bases at J; junction bases unmatched: 7. The CDR3 region is CASSSTGGRSEAFF. CDR3 DNA: TGTGCCAGCAGTTCGACAGGGGGCAGAAGCGAAGCTTTCTTT.